Shown below are 21 T cell receptor beta chains from a single sample sequenced in a study of OX40 agonist ivuxolimab in advanced cancers. The repertoire was sequenced with immunoSEQ multiplex PCR; TCRdb's copy has only in-frame clones and lacks some. The sample has 50,000 to 65,000 clones, about 90% seen once; the top ten hold about 1.7%. The sample in question was CD4+ or CD8+ T cells sorted from blood, obtained in a trial of the OX40 agonist ivuxolimab. The source is an adult with an advanced solid tumor such as melanoma, head and neck, liver or kidney cancer.

The gene calls are TRBV7-8 and TRBJ1-6; D might be TRBD1 (5 bases). The CDR3 length is 18 residues. The V end was cut by 2 bases, the J end by 0 bases, with 14 bases between. CDR1 and CDR2 from the germline V gene are SGHVS and FQNEAQ. CDR3 amino acids: CASSLSGTSSSYNSPLHF. In nucleotides, the CDR3 is TGTGCCAGCAGCTTATCCGGGACGTCGAGCTCCTATAATTCACCCCTCCACTTT.

The chain has TRBV19 and TRBJ2-5; tentative D call: TRBD2 (6 bases). This CDR3 contains 16 residues. Between the trimmed V and J ends, which lost 0 bases and 2 bases, there was a span of 13 bases. The V gene's germline CDR1 is LNHDA and CDR2 SQIVND (reference sequence). The CDR3 is CASSIDRVAGQETQYF. DNA of the CDR3: TGTGCCAGTAGTATAGATAGGGTGGCGGGGCAAGAGACCCAGTACTTC.

The chain is built from TRBV6-6 and TRBJ2-2; TRBD2 might be the D (7 bases). There are 14 residues in the CDR3. The germline V gene has CDR1 MNHNY and CDR2 SVGAGI (reference sequence). V lost 5 bases to trimming and J lost 5 bases, with 12 bases between them. CDR3 bases: TGTGCCAGCAGTAAAGGGGGGGGAACCGGGGAGCTGTTTTTT. Encoded protein: CASSKGGGTGELFF.

V gene TRBV29-1 combines with J gene TRBJ2-3; no reliable D call. Trimming took off 7 bases at V and 0 bases at J, with 17 bases between the two ends. Per the germline V gene, CDR1 is SQVTM and CDR2 is ANQGSEA. The CDR3 is made up of 15 amino acids. CDR3 DNA: TGCAGCGCTGACCCCGAACCAACTAGCACAGATACGCAGTATTTT. Translating gives CSADPEPTSTDTQYF.

The CDR3 sequence: CATSDGPSGANVLTF. The CDR3 nucleotides are TGTGCCACTTCCGACGGCCCGTCTGGGGCCAACGTCCTGACTTTC. This chain joins TRBV19 and TRBJ2-6; D is ambiguous. Germline CDR1 LNHDA, CDR2 SQIVND (reference sequence). This CDR3 is built from 15 residues. Trimming shortened V by 10 bases and J by 1 base, and 14 bases separated the two germline ends.

V is TRBV30 and J is TRBJ2-2, with no clear D. The CDR3 covers 12 residues. Germline V gene lookup returns CDR1 GTSNPN and CDR2 SVGIG (reference sequence). V lost 3 bases, J lost 4 bases, and 6 bases lay in between. CDR3 DNA sequence: TGTGCCTGGAGCAGCACCACCGGGGAGCTGTTTTTT. Translation gives CAWSSTTGELFF. Full variable domain (missing parts from reference TRBV30 and TRBJ2-2): SQTIHQWPATLVQPVGSPLSLECTVEGTSNPNLYWYRQAAGRGLQLLFYSVGIGQISSEVPQNLSASRPQDRQFILSSKKLLLSDSGFYLCAWSSTTGELFFGEGSRLTVL.

This clone was counted between two and nine times. This chain uses TRBV28 with TRBJ1-2; 8 bases are a match to TRBD1. Germline-derived CDR1 and CDR2 are MDHEN and SYDVKM. With V trimmed by 5 bases and J by 6 bases, 5 bases remained unmatched. The CDR3 consists of 13 residues. The CDR3 DNA sequence: TGTGCCAGCAGTCTGGACAGGGACCATGGCTACACCTTC. Translation: CASSLDRDHGYTF.

The chain employs TRBV28 and TRBJ1-2; no firm D call. Per germline, CDR1 MDHEN and CDR2 SYDVKM. The CDR3 has 12 residues. V was pared by 3 bases and J by 2 bases, with 4 bases between. The CDR3 reads CASSFRNYGYTF. DNA for the CDR3: TGTGCCAGCAGTTTTAGGAACTATGGCTACACCTTC.

The chain joins TRBV5-1 to TRBJ1-2; D is undetermined. Germline values: CDR1 SGHRS, CDR2 YFSETQ. V lost 3 bases and J 2 bases, leaving 11 bases between the germline ends. The CDR3 is 14 residues long. The CDR3 DNA sequence: TGCGCCAGCAGCTGGTCCGGGTCCAACTATGGCTACACCTTC. Encoded protein: CASSWSGSNYGYTF.

The chain is built from TRBV28 and TRBJ1-5; perhaps TRBD1 as D (5 bases). The germline gives CDR1 MDHEN, CDR2 SYDVKM. V lost 5 bases to trimming and J lost 0 bases, with 8 bases between them. The CDR3 runs to 14 residues. The chain's CDR3 is CASSRQLSNQPQHF. The CDR3, as DNA: TGTGCCAGCAGTCGACAGCTTAGCAATCAGCCCCAGCATTTT. The full variable domain, its missing parts supplied by reference TRBV28 and TRBJ1-5, is DVKVTQSSRYLVKRTGEKVFLECVQDMDHENMFWYRQDPGLGLRLIYFSYDVKMKEKGDIPEGYSVSREKKERFSLILESASTNQTSMYLCASSRQLSNQPQHFGDGTRLSIL.

The J gene is TRBJ2-7, the V gene TRBV7-6, with D uncertain. CDR3 length: 13 residues. Germline loops: CDR1 SGHVS, CDR2 FNYEAQ. Trimming removed 2 bases at V and 2 bases at J, with 7 bases between. CDR3 sequence reads: CASSLNAPYEQYV. DNA for the CDR3: TGTGCCAGCAGCTTAAACGCGCCCTACGAGCAGTACGTC.

The J gene is TRBJ1-1, the V gene TRBV5-1, with D possibly TRBD1 on 6 matching bases. V lost 4 bases, J lost 4 bases, and 17 bases lay in between. The CDR3 is 15 residues long. The germline V gene encodes CDR1 SGHRS and CDR2 YFSETQ. The CDR3 coding sequence is TGCGCCAGCAGCACCCCAGGGGCGGGGGGCACTGAAGCTTTCTTT. This sequence encodes CASSTPGAGGTEAFF.

This clone was found a few times. The chain employs TRBV6-5 and TRBJ1-1, with D tentatively TRBD1 (6 bases). This CDR3 contains 13 residues. Germline V gives CDR1 MNHEY, CDR2 SVGAGI. V lost 5 bases, J lost 3 bases, and 10 bases lay in between. The CDR3 is CASSRQVYTEAFF. The CDR3 coding sequence is TGTGCCAGCAGTAGACAGGTCTACACTGAAGCTTTCTTT.

The chain couples TRBV18 to TRBJ1-5; D unclear. Looked up from germline, CDR1 is KGHSH and CDR2 is LQKENI. The germline V and J ends were trimmed by 6 bases and 7 bases, with 22 bases remaining between them. CDR3 size: 16 residues. CDR3 loop: CASSAGDRGGEQPQHF. In DNA form, the CDR3 reads TGTGCCAGCTCGGCGGGAGATAGAGGAGGCGAGCAGCCCCAGCATTTT.

This chain joins TRBV6-5 and TRBJ1-5; D gene ambiguous. CDR1 is MNHEY and CDR2 is SVGAGI in the germline V gene. This CDR3 is 15 amino acids long. V was shortened by 4 bases and J by 0 bases, with 10 bases between the two germline ends. Written as DNA, the CDR3 is TGTGCCAGCAGTTCTGTCACAGATAGCAATCAGCCCCAGCATTTT. Protein sequence: CASSSVTDSNQPQHF.

This rearrangement joins TRBV29-1 to TRBJ1-2; 9 nucleotides line up with TRBD1. Looked up from germline, CDR1 is SQVTM and CDR2 is ANQGSEA. This CDR3 spans 16 amino acids. Unmatched junction bases numbered 14, after V lost 5 bases and J lost 4 bases. The CDR3 bases are TGCAGCGTTCTAGGTACAGGGGGCCAAGAAAGCTATGGCTACACCTTC. Its translation is CSVLGTGGQESYGYTF.

The V gene is TRBV7-8, the J gene TRBJ1-5; D is undetermined. Germline loops: CDR1 SGHVS, CDR2 FQNEAQ. This CDR3 has 14 amino acids. Trimming took 3 bases from V and 3 from J, leaving 9 bases between them. The CDR3: CASSFRSFNQPQHF. In nucleotides, the CDR3 is TGTGCCAGCAGCTTCAGGAGTTTCAATCAGCCCCAGCATTTT. Variable domain in full (rest from reference TRBV7-8 and TRBJ1-5): GAGVSQSPRYKVAKRGQDVALRCDPISGHVSLFWYQQALGQGPEFLTYFQNEAQLDKSGLPSDRFFAERPEGSVSTLKIQRTQQEDSAVYLCASSFRSFNQPQHFGDGTRLSIL.

The rearrangement uses TRBV7-2 and TRBJ2-1, with a tentative D call TRBD2 (5 bases). CDR1 and CDR2 from the germline V gene are SGHTA and FQGNSA. CDR3 size: 16 residues. The ends were cut back, 1 base at V and 3 bases at J, with 13 bases in the middle. DNA of the CDR3: TGTGCCAGCAGCTTAGATCCGGGGATTTTCTACAATGAGCAGTTCTTC. Encoded protein: CASSLDPGIFYNEQFF.

Only a few counts were recorded for this clone. The chain has TRBV7-6 and TRBJ2-1; D remains ambiguous. This CDR3 region has 13 residues. V lost 5 bases and J lost 8, with 13 bases in between. Germline V gene sequence: CDR1 SGHVS, CDR2 FNYEAQ. This chain's CDR3 is CASSPFPADEQFF. CDR3 DNA: TGTGCCAGCAGCCCCTTTCCGGCGGATGAGCAGTTCTTC.

This rearrangement joins TRBV29-1 to TRBJ2-7; TRBD2 agrees at 7 bases. Germline V lookup: CDR1 SQVTM, CDR2 ANQGSEA. The V gene end was trimmed by 6 bases and the J gene end by 7 bases; junction bases not matched to a gene: 9. The length of the CDR3 is 12 residues. The CDR3 reads CSVVNGGGEQYF. The CDR3, as DNA: TGCAGCGTCGTCAATGGCGGGGGTGAGCAGTACTTC.

The chain uses TRBV7-2 and TRBJ1-3; no clear D. V was cut by 5 bases and J by 0 bases, with 11 bases left in between. The germline CDR1 and CDR2 sequences are SGHTA and FQGNSA. This CDR3 spans 15 amino acids. The CDR3 coding sequence is TGTGCCAGCAGCGTAAGTCTGAGCTCTGGAAACACCATATATTTT. It is translated as CASSVSLSSGNTIYF.